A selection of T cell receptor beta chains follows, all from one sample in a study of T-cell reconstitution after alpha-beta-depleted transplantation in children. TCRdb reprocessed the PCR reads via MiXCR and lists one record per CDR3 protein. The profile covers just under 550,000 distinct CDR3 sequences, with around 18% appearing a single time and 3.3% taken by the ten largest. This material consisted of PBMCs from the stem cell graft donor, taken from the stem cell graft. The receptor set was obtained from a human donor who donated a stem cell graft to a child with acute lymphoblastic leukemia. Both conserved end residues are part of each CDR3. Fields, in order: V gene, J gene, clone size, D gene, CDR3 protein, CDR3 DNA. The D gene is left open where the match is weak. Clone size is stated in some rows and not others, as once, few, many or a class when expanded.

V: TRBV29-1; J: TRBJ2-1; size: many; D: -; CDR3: CSSRGGGDEQFF; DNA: TGCAGCTCTAGGGGGGGTGGCGATGAGCAGTTCTTC
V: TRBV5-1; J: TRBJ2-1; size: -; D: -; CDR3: CASSLPGSINEQFF; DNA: TGCGCCAGCAGCTTGCCGGGTAGTATCAATGAGCAGTTCTTC
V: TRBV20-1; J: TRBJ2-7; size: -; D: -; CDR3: CSASKPTGSSYEQYF; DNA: TGCAGTGCTAGCAAACCCACGGGAAGCTCCTACGAGCAGTACTTC
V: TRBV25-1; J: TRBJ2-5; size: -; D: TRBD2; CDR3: CASSELAGGETQYF; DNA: TGTGCCAGCAGTGAACTAGCGGGGGGGGAGACCCAGTACTTC
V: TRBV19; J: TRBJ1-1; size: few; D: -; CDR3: CASRRGLGAGTEAFF; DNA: TGTGCCAGTAGGCGTGGATTGGGGGCAGGGACTGAAGCTTTCTTT
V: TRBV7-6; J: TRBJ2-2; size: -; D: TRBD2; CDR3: CASSSGLAGHGELFF; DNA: TGTGCCAGCAGCTCGGGACTAGCGGGGCACGGGGAGCTGTTTTTT
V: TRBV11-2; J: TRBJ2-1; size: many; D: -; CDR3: CASSLTAYEQFF; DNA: TGTGCCAGCAGCTTAACAGCGTATGAGCAGTTCTTC
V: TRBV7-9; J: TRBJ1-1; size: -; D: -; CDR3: CASSLSGPRLFGGAFF; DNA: TGTGCCAGCAGCTTATCCGGGCCACGCTTGTTCGGGGGTGCTTTCTTT
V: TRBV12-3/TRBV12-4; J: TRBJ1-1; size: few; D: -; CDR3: CASSLLGVDTEAFF; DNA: TGTGCCAGCAGTTTGTTAGGGGTGGACACTGAAGCTTTCTTT
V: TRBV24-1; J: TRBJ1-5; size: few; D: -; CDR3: CATAPDTGAQNQPQHF; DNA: TGTGCCACCGCTCCCGACACGGGGGCGCAGAATCAGCCCCAGCATTTT
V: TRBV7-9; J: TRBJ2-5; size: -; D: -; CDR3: CASSWGAQETQYF; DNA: TGTGCCAGCAGCTGGGGCGCCCAAGAGACCCAGTACTTC
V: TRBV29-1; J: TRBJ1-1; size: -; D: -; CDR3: CSALSDIGTEAFF; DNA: TGCAGCGCCCTTTCCGACATCGGCACTGAAGCTTTCTTT
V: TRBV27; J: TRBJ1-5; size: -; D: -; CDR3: CASSPLIQDFNQPQHF; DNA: TGTGCCAGCAGTCCGCTCATACAGGACTTCAATCAGCCCCAGCATTTT
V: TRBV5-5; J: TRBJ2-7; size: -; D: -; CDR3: CASSLLDPYEQYF; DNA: TGTGCCAGCAGCTTGTTGGACCCCTACGAGCAGTACTTC
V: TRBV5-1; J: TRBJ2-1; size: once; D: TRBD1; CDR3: CASRLGQGGDEQFF; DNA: TGCGCCAGCCGCTTGGGACAGGGAGGAGATGAGCAGTTCTTC
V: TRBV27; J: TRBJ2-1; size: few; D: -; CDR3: CASSRDYDEQFF; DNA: TGTGCCAGCAGTAGGGATTACGATGAGCAGTTCTTC
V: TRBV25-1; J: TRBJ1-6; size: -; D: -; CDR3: CASSERPGDGTSSPLHF; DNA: TGTGCCAGCAGTGAACGTCCGGGGGACGGAACGAGTTCACCCCTCCACTTT
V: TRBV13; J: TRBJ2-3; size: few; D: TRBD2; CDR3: CASRLRWRGGLRLAGPERDTQYF; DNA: TGTGCCAGCAGACTACGATGGAGGGGGGGCCTTCGGCTAGCGGGACCTGAGAGAGATACGCAGTATTTT
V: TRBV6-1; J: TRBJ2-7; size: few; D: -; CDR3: CASKRTVGAEQYF; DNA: TGTGCCAGCAAAAGGACAGTAGGTGCCGAGCAGTACTTC
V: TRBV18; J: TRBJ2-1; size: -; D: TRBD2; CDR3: CASSPSLAGGDEQFF; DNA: TGTGCCAGCTCACCATCGCTAGCGGGAGGAGATGAGCAGTTCTTC
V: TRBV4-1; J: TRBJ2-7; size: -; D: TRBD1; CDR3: CASSQTGGDDEQYF; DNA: TGCGCCAGCAGCCAGACAGGGGGGGATGACGAGCAGTACTTC
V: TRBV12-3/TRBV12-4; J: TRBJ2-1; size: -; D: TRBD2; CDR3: CASSPLAGDHNEQFF; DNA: TGTGCCAGCAGTCCACTAGCGGGAGATCACAATGAGCAGTTCTTC
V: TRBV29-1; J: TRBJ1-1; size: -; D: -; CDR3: CSVSEAFF; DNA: TGCAGCGTCAGTGAAGCTTTCTTT
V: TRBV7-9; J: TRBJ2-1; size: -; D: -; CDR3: CASSRNSGSSSYNEQFF; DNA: TGTGCCAGCAGCCGAAATAGCGGTTCAAGCTCCTACAATGAGCAGTTCTTC
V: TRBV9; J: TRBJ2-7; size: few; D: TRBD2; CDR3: CASSASGLADLYEQYF; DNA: TGTGCCAGCAGCGCGTCGGGACTAGCGGATCTCTACGAGCAGTACTTC
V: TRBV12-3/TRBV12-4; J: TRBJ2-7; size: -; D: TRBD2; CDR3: CASSWGTSREQYF; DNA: TGTGCCAGCAGTTGGGGGACTAGTCGCGAGCAGTACTTC
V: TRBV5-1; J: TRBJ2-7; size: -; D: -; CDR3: CASSNQRASYEQYF; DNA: TGCGCCAGCAGTAATCAGCGGGCGTCCTACGAGCAGTACTTC
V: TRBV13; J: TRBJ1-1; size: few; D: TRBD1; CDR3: CASQPPGQGHFMNTEAFF; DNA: TGTGCCAGCCAACCTCCGGGACAGGGACACTTTATGAACACTGAAGCTTTCTTT
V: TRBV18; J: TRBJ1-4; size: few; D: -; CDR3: CASSSNSRATNEKLFF; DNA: TGTGCCAGCTCATCTAACAGCCGGGCAACTAATGAAAAACTGTTTTTT
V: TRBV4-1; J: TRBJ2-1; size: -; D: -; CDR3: CASSQAANEQFF; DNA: TGCGCCAGCAGCCAAGCCGCCAATGAGCAGTTCTTC
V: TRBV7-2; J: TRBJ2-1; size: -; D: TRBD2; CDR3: CASSSPTSGRKNEQFF; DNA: TGTGCCAGCAGCTCCCCGACTAGCGGGAGAAAGAATGAGCAGTTCTTC
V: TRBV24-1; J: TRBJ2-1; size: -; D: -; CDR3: CATSETGLPEQFF; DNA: TGTGCCACCAGTGAAACCGGACTCCCTGAGCAGTTCTTC